The clone carrying this T cell receptor (beta chain) was picked up a small number of times. This CDR3 is built from 16 residues. V shed 1 base, J shed 4 bases, and the junction held 5 bases outside the gene matches. Germline V gene sequence: CDR1 SGHRS, CDR2 YFSETQ. The data were obtained in a study of type 1 regulatory T cells. Study-wide context: An in vitro protocol generated T-allo10, a Tr1-enriched, alloantigen-specific CD4 T cell product.

TCRdb itself ran the reads through MiXCR, one entry per CDR3 protein. Of some 100,000 distinct CDR3 sequences listed, less than 40% are singletons. The source of this sequence is a human donor in good health. Sample: CD4+ T cells, either the whole sample or a sorted fraction (not recorded which). This rearrangement joins TRBV5-1 to TRBJ2-3, with TRBD2 matching 11 bases. This chain's CDR3 is CASSLIAGGQADTQYF. As DNA, the CDR3 is TGCGCCAGCAGCTTGATAGCGGGAGGGCAAGCAGATACGCAGTATTTT.